These 3 T cell receptor beta chains were all obtained from the same sample, sequenced in a study of vaccination and CD4 T cells after COVID-19. Sequencing of DNA taken from cultured CD4+ T cells relied on the Oncomine TCR Beta short-read assay. Using its own MiXCR run on the PCR reads, TCRdb lists one record per CDR3 protein. The sample includes about 7,000 distinct CDR3 sequences, approximately 55% of them seen just once. Treatment of the sample: approximately nine-day PBMC culture with coronavirus spike peptide pools or control peptides (ViraFEST assay). The antigens for these receptors are not known. Sample: CD4+ T cells from blood, cultured in vitro. The receptors stem from a human donor who had recovered from COVID-19.

Here the CDR3 reads CASSLQTGRVRGYTF. DNA of the CDR3: TGTGCCAGCAGTTTACAAACAGGAAGGGTAAGGGGCTACACCTTC. The chain employs TRBV28 and TRBJ1-2; TRBD1 might be the D (5 bases). The germline V gene encodes CDR1 MDHEN and CDR2 SYDVKM. V dropped 2 bases and J dropped 8 bases, with 18 bases sitting between them. The CDR3 runs to 15 residues.

In this sample, this clonotype turned up a few times. The rearrangement joins TRBV11-3 to TRBJ1-5; D uncertain. Germline V gene sequence: CDR1 SGHNT, CDR2 YENEEA. The CDR3 is 16 residues long. V lost 4 bases to trimming and J lost 7 bases, with 20 bases between them. The CDR3 sequence: CASSSPGWEDPQPQHF. The CDR3 bases are TGTGCCAGCAGCTCCCCCGGGTGGGAGGACCCGCAGCCCCAGCATTTT. Supplemented by reference TRBV11-3 and TRBJ1-5, the full variable domain reads EAGVVQSPRYKIIEKKQPVAFWCNPISGHNTLYWYLQNLGQGPELLIRYENEEAVDDSQLPKDRFSAERLKGVDSTLKIQPAELGDSAVYLCASSSPGWEDPQPQHFGDGTRLSIL.

This clonotype has only a few counts. The CDR3, as DNA: TGCAGTGCTAGAGACCAGGGGGCCCTAACAGCTAACTATGGCTACACCTTC. Its protein is CSARDQGALTANYGYTF. The V gene is TRBV20-1, the J gene TRBJ1-2; TRBD1 agrees at 8 bases. Germline V lookup: CDR1 DFQATT, CDR2 SNEGSKA (reference sequence). The ends lost 0 bases at V and 0 bases at J; junction bases unmatched: 9. The CDR3 consists of 17 residues.